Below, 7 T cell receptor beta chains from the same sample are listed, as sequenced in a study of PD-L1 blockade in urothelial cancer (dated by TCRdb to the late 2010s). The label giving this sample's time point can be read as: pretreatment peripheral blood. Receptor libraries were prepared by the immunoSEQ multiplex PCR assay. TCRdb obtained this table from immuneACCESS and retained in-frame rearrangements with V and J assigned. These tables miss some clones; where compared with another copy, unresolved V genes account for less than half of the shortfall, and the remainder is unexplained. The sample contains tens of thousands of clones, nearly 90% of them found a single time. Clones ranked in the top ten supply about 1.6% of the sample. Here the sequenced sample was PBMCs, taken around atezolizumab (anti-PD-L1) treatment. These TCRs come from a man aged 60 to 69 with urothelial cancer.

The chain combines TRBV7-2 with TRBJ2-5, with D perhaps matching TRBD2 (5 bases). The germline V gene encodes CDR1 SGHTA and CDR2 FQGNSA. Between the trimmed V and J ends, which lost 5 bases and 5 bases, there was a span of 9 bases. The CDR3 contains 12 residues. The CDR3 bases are TGTGCCAGCAGCCCTCGAGGGGAGACCCAGTACTTC. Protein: CASSPRGETQYF.

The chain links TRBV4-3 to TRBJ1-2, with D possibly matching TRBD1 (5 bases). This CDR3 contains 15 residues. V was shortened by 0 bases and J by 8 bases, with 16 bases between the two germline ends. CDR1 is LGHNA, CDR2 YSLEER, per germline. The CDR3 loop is CASSQDRGKGMGYTF. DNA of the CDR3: TGCGCCAGCAGCCAAGATCGCGGAAAGGGGATGGGCTACACCTTC.

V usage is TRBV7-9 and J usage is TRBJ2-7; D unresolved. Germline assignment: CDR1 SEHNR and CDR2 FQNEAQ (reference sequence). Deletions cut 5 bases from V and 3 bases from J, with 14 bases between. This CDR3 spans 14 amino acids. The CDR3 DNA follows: TGTGCCAGCAGCCAGTCTATATCTAGCTACGAGCAGTACTTC. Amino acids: CASSQSISSYEQYF.

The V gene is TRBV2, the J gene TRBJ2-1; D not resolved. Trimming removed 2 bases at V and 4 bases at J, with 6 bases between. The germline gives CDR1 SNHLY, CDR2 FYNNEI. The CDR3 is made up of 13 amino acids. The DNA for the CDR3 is TGTGCCAGCAGTGAATCTGAGTACAATGAGCAGTTCTTC. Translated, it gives CASSESEYNEQFF.

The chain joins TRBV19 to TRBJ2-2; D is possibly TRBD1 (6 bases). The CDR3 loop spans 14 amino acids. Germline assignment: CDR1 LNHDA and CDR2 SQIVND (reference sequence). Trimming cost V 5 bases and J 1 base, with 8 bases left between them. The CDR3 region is CASSETGNTGELFF. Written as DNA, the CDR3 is TGTGCCAGTAGTGAGACAGGGAACACCGGGGAGCTGTTTTTT.

The CDR3 DNA follows: TGCGCCAGCAGTTCGCGCAGGGACTATGGCTACACCTTC. As protein: CASSSRRDYGYTF. The rearrangement uses TRBV10-2 and TRBJ1-2; tentative D call: TRBD1 (5 bases). The CDR3 contains 13 residues. Trimming took 5 bases from V and 3 from J, leaving 10 bases between them. Per the germline V gene, CDR1 is WSHSY and CDR2 is SAAADI.

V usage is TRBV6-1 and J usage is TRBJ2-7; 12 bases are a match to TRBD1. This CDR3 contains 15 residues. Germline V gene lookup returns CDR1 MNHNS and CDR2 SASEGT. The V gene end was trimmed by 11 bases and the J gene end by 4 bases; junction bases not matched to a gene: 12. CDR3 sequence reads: CAAKIPGQGAYEQYF. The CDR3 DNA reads TGTGCCGCCAAAATACCGGGACAGGGGGCGTACGAGCAGTACTTC.